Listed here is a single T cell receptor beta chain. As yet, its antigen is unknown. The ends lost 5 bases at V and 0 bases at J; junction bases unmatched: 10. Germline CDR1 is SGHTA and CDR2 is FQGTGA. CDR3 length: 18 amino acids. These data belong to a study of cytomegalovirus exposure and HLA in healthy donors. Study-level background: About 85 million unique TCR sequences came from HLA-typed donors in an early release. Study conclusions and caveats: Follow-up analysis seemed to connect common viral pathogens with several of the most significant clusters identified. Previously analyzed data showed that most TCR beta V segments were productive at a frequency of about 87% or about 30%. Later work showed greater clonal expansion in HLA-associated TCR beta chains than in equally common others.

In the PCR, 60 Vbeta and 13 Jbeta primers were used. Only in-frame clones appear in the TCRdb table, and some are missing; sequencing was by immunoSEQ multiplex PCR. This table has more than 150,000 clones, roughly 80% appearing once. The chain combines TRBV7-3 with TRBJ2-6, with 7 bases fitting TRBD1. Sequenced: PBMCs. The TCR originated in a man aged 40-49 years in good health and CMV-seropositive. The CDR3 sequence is CASSPTSRDSSGANVLTF. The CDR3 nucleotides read TGTGCCAGCAGCCCTACGTCCCGGGACAGCTCTGGGGCCAACGTCCTGACTTTC.